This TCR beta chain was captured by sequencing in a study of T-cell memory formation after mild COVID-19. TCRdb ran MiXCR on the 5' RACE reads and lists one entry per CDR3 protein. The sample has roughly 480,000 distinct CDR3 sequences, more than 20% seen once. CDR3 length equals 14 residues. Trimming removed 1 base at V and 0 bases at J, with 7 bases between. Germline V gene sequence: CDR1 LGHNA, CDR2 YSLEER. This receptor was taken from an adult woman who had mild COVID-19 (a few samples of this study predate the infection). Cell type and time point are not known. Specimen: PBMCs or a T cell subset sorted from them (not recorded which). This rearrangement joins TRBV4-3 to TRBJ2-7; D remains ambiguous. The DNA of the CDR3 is TGCGCCAGCAGCCAAGCCGGTCCCTCCTACGAGCAGTACTTC. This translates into CASSQAGPSYEQYF.